This entry concerns a single T cell receptor beta chain. Its target is unknown. This specimen belongs to a study of cytomegalovirus exposure and HLA in healthy donors. The study's findings and limits: Reports indicated that the classifier achieved high specificity and sensitivity in diagnosing cytomegalovirus status. It was taken for granted in presence/absence analyses that sequencing depth across donors was roughly uniform. As a later analysis showed, a missense DCLRE1C variant was linked to trimming of TCR beta V- and J-genes.

Germline-derived CDR1 and CDR2 are MNHEY and SMNVEV (reference sequence). The V gene lost 5 bases and the J gene lost 5 bases, with 9 bases spanning the gap. This CDR3 has 13 residues. PCR amplification relied on 60 Vbeta primers (plus 13 Jbeta primers). TCRdb's table, derived via immunoSEQ multiplex PCR, lists solely in-frame clones and lacks some. The repertoire holds about 34,000 clones, with about 87% as singletons. The receptor comes from a boy aged 5-17 years in good health and CMV-seronegative. The J gene is TRBJ1-4, the V gene TRBV27; perhaps TRBD1 as D (5 bases). Material: PBMCs. CDR3 protein: CASSARQNEKLFF. The CDR3 DNA is TGTGCCAGCAGTGCCCGACAGAATGAAAAACTGTTTTTT.